This T cell receptor beta chain appears in the sequencing data of a study of blood T cell repertoires in COVID-19 (dated by TCRdb to 2018 to 2020). At the level of the whole study: The collaborator samples originated in the United States, Italy and Spain and spanned the acute and convalescent phases of COVID-19. The prospective study material was composed of cDNA or gDNA derived from T cells, B-cell-depleted T cells, or PBMCs. Deeply sampled blood TCRbeta repertoires from subjects exposed to, actively infected with, or recovered from COVID-19 were included in the dataset. The repertoires were made available in a free public database intended to serve as a resource for research on the immune response to SARS-CoV-2. Samples were obtained from the ongoing ImmuneRACE study (first 160 participants) and from 1,254 subjects provided by 6 global collaborators. The sample metadata nearly always contained a de-identified subject ID, COVID-19 status, age in years and sex. HLA class I and class II types, where available, came from metadata supplied by the sample provider rather than from assay-based typing. Overall study outcomes, separate from this receptor: The amount of clinical and demographic metadata varied by source and participant and was provided uncurated.

With respect to this clone: Its antigen is still unknown. No much larger clone is present one base from it, and per-base qualities are unavailable.

TCRbeta CDR3 regions were amplified from genomic DNA by means of the immunoSEQ Assay, a bias-controlled multiplex PCR. Under the source paper's analysis protocol: The number of nucleated cells in each sample was estimated by amplification of reference gene primers within the assay. Sequence reads were collapsed and filtered to measure the absolute abundance of every unique TCRbeta CDR3 rearrangement. For each sample, productive Simpson clonality was calculated as the square root of Simpson's diversity index across productive rearrangements. The table comes from immuneACCESS by way of TCRdb, which keeps in-frame sequences with V and J called. Part of the clones is missing from these tables; in studies checked, under half for an unresolved V gene and the rest for unknown reasons. That table is the source of V, J and clone size, and D and trimming were worked out from the DNA. The sample contains 50,000 or so clones, more than 85% of them found a single time. The top ten hold 15% of the sample.

Collaborating institutions collected whole blood in K2EDTA tubes following their own protocols. Collaborator samples were shipped for TCRbeta analysis as frozen whole blood, isolated PBMCs, or DNA extracted from either sample type. Material for sequencing was peripheral blood. The clonotype was recovered from a human donor with active COVID-19. The donor label of this sample is uncertain.

The nucleotide sequence reads TGTGCCAGCAGCTTGGAAGGACCACGGGGGTTAGCTTTCTTT. It codes for CASSLEGPRGLAFF. The rearranged chain carries TRBV5-6 and TRBJ1-1; the D gene is perhaps TRBD1, from 5 matching bases. Taken from cysteine to phenylalanine, the CDR3 has 14 residues. Of the read, only the CDR3 DNA is kept; its 42 bases are in frame from base 1. For CDR1 and CDR2, the germline V gene lists SGHDT and YYEEEE. At the junction V is shortened by 0 bases and J by 10 bases, with 16 bases in between.